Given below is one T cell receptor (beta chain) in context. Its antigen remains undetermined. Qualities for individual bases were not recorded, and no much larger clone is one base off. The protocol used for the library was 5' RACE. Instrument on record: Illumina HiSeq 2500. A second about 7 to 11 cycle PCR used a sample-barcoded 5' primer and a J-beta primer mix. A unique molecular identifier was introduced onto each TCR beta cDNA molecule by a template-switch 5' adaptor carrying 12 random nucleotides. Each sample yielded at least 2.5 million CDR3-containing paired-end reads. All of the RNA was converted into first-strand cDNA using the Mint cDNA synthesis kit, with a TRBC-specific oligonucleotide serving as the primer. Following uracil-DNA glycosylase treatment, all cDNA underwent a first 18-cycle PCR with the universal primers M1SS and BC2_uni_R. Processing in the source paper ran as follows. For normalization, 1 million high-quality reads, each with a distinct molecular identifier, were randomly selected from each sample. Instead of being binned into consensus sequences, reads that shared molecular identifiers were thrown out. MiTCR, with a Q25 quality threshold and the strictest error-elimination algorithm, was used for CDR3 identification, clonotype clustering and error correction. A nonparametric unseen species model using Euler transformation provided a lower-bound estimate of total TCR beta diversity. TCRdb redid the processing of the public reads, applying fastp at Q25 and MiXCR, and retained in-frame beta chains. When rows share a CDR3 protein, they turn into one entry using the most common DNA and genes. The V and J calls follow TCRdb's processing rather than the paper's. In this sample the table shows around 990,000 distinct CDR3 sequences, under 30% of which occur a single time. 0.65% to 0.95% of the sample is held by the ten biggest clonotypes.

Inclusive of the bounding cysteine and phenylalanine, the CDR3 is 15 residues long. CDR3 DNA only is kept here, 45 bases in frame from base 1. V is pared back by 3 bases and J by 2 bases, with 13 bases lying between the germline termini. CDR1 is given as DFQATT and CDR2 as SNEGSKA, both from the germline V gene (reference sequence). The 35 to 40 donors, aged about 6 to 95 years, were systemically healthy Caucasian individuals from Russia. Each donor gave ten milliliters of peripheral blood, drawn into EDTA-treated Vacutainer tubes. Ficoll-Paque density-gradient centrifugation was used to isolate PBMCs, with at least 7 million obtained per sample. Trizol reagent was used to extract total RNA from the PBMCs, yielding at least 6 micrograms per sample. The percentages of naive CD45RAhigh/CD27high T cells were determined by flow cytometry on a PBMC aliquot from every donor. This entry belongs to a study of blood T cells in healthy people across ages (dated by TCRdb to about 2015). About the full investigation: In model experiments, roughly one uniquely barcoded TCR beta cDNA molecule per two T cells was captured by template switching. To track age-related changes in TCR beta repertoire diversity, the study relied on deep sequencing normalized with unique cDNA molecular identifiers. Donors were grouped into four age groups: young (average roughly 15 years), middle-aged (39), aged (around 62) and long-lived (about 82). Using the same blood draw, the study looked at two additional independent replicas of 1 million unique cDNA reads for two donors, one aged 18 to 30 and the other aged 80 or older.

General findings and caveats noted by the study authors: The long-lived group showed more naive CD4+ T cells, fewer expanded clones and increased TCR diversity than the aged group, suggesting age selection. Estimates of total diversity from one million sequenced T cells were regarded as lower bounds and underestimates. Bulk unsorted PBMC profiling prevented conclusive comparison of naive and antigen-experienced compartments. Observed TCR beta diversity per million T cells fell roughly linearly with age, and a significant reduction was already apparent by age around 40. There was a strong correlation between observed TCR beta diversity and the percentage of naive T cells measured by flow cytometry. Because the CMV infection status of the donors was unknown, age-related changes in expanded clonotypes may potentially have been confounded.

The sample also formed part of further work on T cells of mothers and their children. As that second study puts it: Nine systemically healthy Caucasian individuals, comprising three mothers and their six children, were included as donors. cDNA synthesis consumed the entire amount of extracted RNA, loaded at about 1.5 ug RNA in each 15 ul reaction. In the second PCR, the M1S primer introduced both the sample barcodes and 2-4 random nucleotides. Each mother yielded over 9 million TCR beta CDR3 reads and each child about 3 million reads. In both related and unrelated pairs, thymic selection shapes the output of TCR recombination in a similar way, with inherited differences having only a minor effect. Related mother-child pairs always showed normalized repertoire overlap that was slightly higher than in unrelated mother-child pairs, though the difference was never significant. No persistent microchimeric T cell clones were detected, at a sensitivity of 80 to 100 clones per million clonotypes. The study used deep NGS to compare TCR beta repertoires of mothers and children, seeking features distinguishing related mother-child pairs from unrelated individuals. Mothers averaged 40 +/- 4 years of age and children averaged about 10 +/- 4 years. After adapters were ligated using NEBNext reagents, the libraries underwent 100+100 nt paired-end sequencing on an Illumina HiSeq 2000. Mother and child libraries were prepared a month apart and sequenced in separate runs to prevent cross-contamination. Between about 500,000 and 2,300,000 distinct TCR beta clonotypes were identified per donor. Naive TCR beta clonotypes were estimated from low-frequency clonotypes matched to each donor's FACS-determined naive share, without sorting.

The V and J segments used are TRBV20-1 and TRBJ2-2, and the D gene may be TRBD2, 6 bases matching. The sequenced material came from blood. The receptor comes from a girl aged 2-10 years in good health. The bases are TGCAGTGCTAGGAGGGACTTTTCAAACACCGGGGAGCTGTTTTTT. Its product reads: CSARRDFSNTGELFF.